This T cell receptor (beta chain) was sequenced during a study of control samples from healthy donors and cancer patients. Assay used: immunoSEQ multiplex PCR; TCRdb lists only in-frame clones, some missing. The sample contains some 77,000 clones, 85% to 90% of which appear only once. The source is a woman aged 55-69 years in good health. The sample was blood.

CDR3 sequence (DNA): TGTGCCAGCAGCCGCGCTAATGAAAAACTGTTTTTT. This encodes CASSRANEKLFF. The chain employs TRBV5-4 and TRBJ1-4; unclear D gene. Germline V lookup: CDR1 SGHNT, CDR2 YYREEE (reference sequence). V lost 4 bases and J 3 bases, leaving 4 bases between the germline ends. CDR3 length: 12 amino acids.